Included here is one T cell receptor (beta chain) sequence, with context. The antigen is unknown. The data originate from a study of CD8+ T cells in alopecia areata. Reverse transcribed after extraction, RNA yielded cDNA as the sequencing template. TCRdb's copy holds only in-frame clones and misses some; the assay was immunoSEQ multiplex PCR. The sample consists of around 210,000 clones, approximately 53% of them appearing once. Whole-study results and caveats: There were also resident alphabeta T cells of normal skin sequenced in scalp samples. Elevated clonality characterized lesional scalp relative to normal scalp, particularly in alopecia totalis/universalis. Mice showed clearer TCR sharing than patients did, a gap that was possibly HLA-related.

PBMCs provided sorted CD4+ and CD8+ T cells. The CDR3 spans 15 residues. J gave up 6 bases and V 6 bases, and 8 bases lay outside the gene matches. Germline V lookup: CDR1 MNHEY, CDR2 SVGAGI. The sequence came from a human donor in good health. The sequencing sample was made of CD8+ T cells sorted from blood. This sequence joins TRBV6-5 and TRBJ2-6; TRBD1 aligns across 7 bases. CDR3 amino acids: CASRTGTASANVLTF. The CDR3 nucleotides are TGTGCCAGCAGGACCGGGACAGCATCGGCCAACGTCCTGACTTTC.